In this sample, the clone carrying this TCR beta chain turned up once. Its antigen is not known. TCRdb called the reads again in MiXCR, with one record for every CDR3 protein. The table lists hundreds of thousands of distinct CDR3 sequences, around a third of them singletons. This specimen belongs to a study of T cell repertoires in cytomegalovirus infection. V was trimmed by 5 bases and J by 4 bases, leaving 14 bases between them. The CDR3 is 15 amino acids. Per the germline V gene, CDR1 is LNHDA and CDR2 is SQIVND (reference sequence). This specimen consisted of cultured PBMCs, obtained from culture after CMV antigen stimulation. The clonotype comes from a human donor in good health (CMV status not recorded). Some clones in this sample may be carry-over from other donors' samples. The rearrangement links TRBV19 to TRBJ1-4; D is ambiguous. The CDR3 region is CASSGRGRLNEKLFF. The CDR3 DNA reads as TGTGCCAGTAGTGGTAGAGGACGCCTTAATGAAAAACTGTTTTTT.